This TCR beta chain was observed in a study of T cell responses to AZD1222 COVID-19 vaccine. General study points: Researchers took repertoire samples only after the peak T cell response had come.

About this clone itself: Antigen unknown.

Profiling relied on immunoSEQ multiplex PCR, and the TCRdb table lists in-frame clones only, not all of them. The sample has 100,000 to 120,000 clones; about 90% are singletons. Specimen: peripheral blood, collected 28 days after the second AZD1222 dose. The receptor was derived from an adult who received the AZD1222 COVID-19 vaccine.

The CDR3 DNA follows: TGTGCCAGCGACAGGGGGCTGAATTCACCCCTCCACTTT. Translated, it gives CASDRGLNSPLHF. This rearrangement joins TRBV11-2 to TRBJ1-6; 10 bases align to TRBD1. The CDR3 covers 13 residues. The trim removed 8 bases at V and 7 bases at J, leaving 2 bases unmatched. Germline V gene sequence: CDR1 SGHAT, CDR2 FQNNGV.